This T cell receptor (beta chain) was identified in a study of cytomegalovirus exposure and HLA in healthy donors. Trimming cost V 5 bases and J 6 bases, with 13 bases left between them. The CDR3 covers 14 residues. Germline CDR1 reads SGHTA; CDR2 reads FQGNSA. The primer mix had 60 Vbeta and 13 Jbeta primers. Data came from immunoSEQ multiplex PCR; TCRdb stores just in-frame clones and leaves some out. The sample has 160,000 or so clones; roughly four fifths are singletons. The genes are TRBV7-2 and TRBJ2-2, with D possibly matching TRBD1 (6 bases). Sequencing used PBMCs. This receptor was obtained from a man between 50 and 59 years old in good health and CMV-seropositive. The chain's CDR3 is CASSPGQMPGELFF. DNA of the CDR3: TGTGCCAGCAGCCCAGGACAGATGCCCGGGGAGCTGTTTTTT. Looking up the rest from reference TRBV7-2 and TRBJ2-2 gives the full variable domain: GAGVSQSPSNKVTEKGKDVELRCDPISGHTALYWYRQSLGQGLEFLIYFQGNSAPDKSGLPSDRFSAERTGGSVSTLTIQRTQQEDSAVYLCASSPGQMPGELFFGEGSRLTVL.